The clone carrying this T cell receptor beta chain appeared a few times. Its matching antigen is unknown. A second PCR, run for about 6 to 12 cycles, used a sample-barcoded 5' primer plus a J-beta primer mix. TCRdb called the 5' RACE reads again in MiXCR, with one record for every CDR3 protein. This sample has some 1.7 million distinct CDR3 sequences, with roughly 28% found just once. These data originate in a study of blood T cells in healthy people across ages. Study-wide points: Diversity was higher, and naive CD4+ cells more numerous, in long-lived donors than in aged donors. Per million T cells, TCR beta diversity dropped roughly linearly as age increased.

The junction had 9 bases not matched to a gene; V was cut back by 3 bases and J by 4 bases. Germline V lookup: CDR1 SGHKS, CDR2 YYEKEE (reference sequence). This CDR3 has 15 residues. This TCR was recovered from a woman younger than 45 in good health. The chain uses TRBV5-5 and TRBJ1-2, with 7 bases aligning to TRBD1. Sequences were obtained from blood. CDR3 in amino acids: CASSSNLGTAYGYTF. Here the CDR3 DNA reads TGTGCCAGCAGCTCCAACCTCGGGACAGCCTATGGCTACACCTTC.